Detailed here is one T cell receptor beta chain. Its antigen is unknown. The record originates from a study of cytomegalovirus exposure and HLA in healthy donors. The study's findings and limits: A previous analysis found most TCR beta V segments productive roughly 87% or roughly 30% of the time.

The PCR made use of 60 Vbeta and 13 Jbeta primers. Sequencing used immunoSEQ multiplex PCR; TCRdb keeps in-frame clones, though not all of them. The data contain about 160,000 clones, about 80% of them singletons. The sequenced material came from PBMCs. This TCR was sampled from a man between 35 and 55 years old in good health and CMV-seronegative.

CDR3 region: CASRSLGQGTTDTQYF. CDR3 coding DNA: TGTGCCAGCAGATCCTTAGGACAGGGAACCACAGATACGCAGTATTTT. The chain carries TRBV25-1 and TRBJ2-3; 8 bases are a match to TRBD1. V was clipped by 6 bases and J by 2 bases; unmatched bases: 10. Germline loops: CDR1 MGHDK, CDR2 SYGVNS. The CDR3 length is 16 residues.